This is a list of T cell receptor beta chains from one sample in a study of blood T cell repertoires in COVID-19. Assay: immunoSEQ multiplex PCR; the TCRdb copy retains only in-frame clones and omits some. The data contain around 70,000 clones, approximately 86% of them singletons. The sequenced material came from peripheral blood. The source of these receptors is a man in his sixties with acute or convalescent COVID-19. Each CDR3 is given with its conserved first and last residue. Expanded clones get a size class; other rows say once, few or many, or leave the size out.

.	TRBV29-1	TRBJ1-1	CSVLTWGENTEAFF
.	TRBV11-3	TRBJ1-2	CASSPGQGYGYTF
.	TRBV7-9	TRBJ1-4	CASSLHRGQEKLFF
.	TRBV6-5	TRBJ2-7	CASSYRGTGAYEQYF
.	TRBV5-8	TRBJ1-5	CASSWGLMQPQHF
.	TRBV2	TRBJ1-4	CASSDFATNEKLFF
.	TRBV11-3	TRBJ2-1	CASSSISGTYNEQFF
.	TRBV30	TRBJ2-3	CAWSGLAPPRHTQYF
.	TRBV5-6	TRBJ1-3	CASSYSGGAGNTIYF
few	TRBV6-2/TRBV6-3	TRBJ1-1	CASSPGKRVNTEAFF
.	TRBV5-1	TRBJ1-3	CASSLAGSQNTIYF
.	TRBV6-5	TRBJ1-4	CASSPTWLNEKLFF
.	TRBV5-1	TRBJ2-7	CASSPDGGNEQYF
.	TRBV19	TRBJ1-5	CASKIQGPSNQPQHF
.	TRBV3-1/TRBV3-2	TRBJ1-6	CASSLGQGAQTPLHF
.	TRBV7-9	TRBJ2-7	CASSRTGVDEQYF
.	TRBV25-1	TRBJ1-2	CASSGGVGVNYGYTF
.	TRBV5-1	TRBJ1-3	CASSYDRGSGNTIYF
.	TRBV5-4	TRBJ2-7	CASSYTGTGVGEQYF
.	TRBV11-2	TRBJ1-1	CASSPHAGTGDTEAFF
.	TRBV6-6	TRBJ1-4	CASSYAEATNEKLFF
.	TRBV28	TRBJ2-4	CASSTGQGLDIQYF
.	TRBV5-1	TRBJ2-7	CASSSTGGINNEQYF
.	TRBV6-2/TRBV6-3	TRBJ2-7	CASSYPSGSSYEQYF
.	TRBV19	TRBJ1-2	CASSSNTNYGYTF
.	TRBV9	TRBJ2-3	CASSVEQLAGSTDTQYF
.	TRBV11-2	TRBJ1-1	CASSLAWGMNTEAFF
.	TRBV5-4	TRBJ2-2	CASSSPWGGQTGELFF
.	TRBV18	TRBJ2-4	CASSPREGGNIQYF
.	TRBV7-7	TRBJ2-5	CASSLEFRAEETQYF
.	TRBV20-1	TRBJ1-2	CSASGPVPYGYTF
few	TRBV6-5	TRBJ2-1	CASSHGGGRDEQFF
.	TRBV29-1	TRBJ1-2	CSAASPTNYGYTF
once	TRBV10-3	TRBJ1-2	CAISLDRGAYGYTF
.	TRBV7-2	TRBJ1-6	CASSVPGQSHTGRTLHF
few	TRBV6-5	TRBJ1-2	CASSQGTGTNYGYTF
.	TRBV3-1/TRBV3-2	TRBJ2-4	CASSLSSGGLNIQYF
.	TRBV7-6	TRBJ2-2	CASSGRGQSKNTGELFF
.	TRBV3-1/TRBV3-2	TRBJ1-2	CASSMGQNYGYTF
.	TRBV5-4	TRBJ1-1	CASSFSLNTEAFF
.	TRBV6-5	TRBJ2-7	CASLSPGTGVYEQYF
.	TRBV18	TRBJ2-3	CASSPSGGLPDTQYF
few	TRBV29-1	TRBJ1-2	CSVTGGYGYTF
.	TRBV9	TRBJ2-5	CASSTDRGQETQYF